Described below is a single TCR beta chain sequence and its context. Its antigen is currently unknown. Trimming left V 5 bases short and J 0 bases short, with 17 bases between. The CDR3 spans 16 residues. From germline, CDR1 is SEHNR and CDR2 FQNEAQ (reference sequence). Each patient relapsed following autologous stem cell transplantation, and prior brentuximab vedotin exposure differed. The data were taken from a study of PD-1 blockade in classical Hodgkin lymphoma. About the research overall: Patients were infused with nivolumab 3 mg/kg every 2 weeks. Regarding the study as a whole: Relative to healthy donors, newly diagnosed patients reportedly had lower baseline TCR diversity, which was reported as lower still in relapsed/refractory patients. Nivolumab initiated under 1 year post-ASCT led to patient exclusion.

Using immunoSEQ multiplex PCR, the repertoire was profiled, and TCRdb retains in-frame clones only, with some absent. The data show around 13,000 clones, roughly nine tenths seen once. The sequencing here drew on peripheral blood mononuclear cells (PBMCs), taken at baseline. This chain uses TRBV7-9 with TRBJ2-7, with D perhaps assigned TRBD1 or TRBD2 (6 bases each). The clonotype was recovered from a human donor with classical Hodgkin lymphoma. This CDR3 is CASSPSGGAFSYEQYF. CDR3 bases: TGTGCCAGCAGCCCATCCGGGGGCGCCTTCTCCTACGAGCAGTACTTC.